A selection of T cell receptor beta chains follows, all from one sample in a study of T cell repertoires in cytomegalovirus infection. No antigen has been assigned to these receptors. One entry per CDR3 protein results from TCRdb running MiXCR on the reads. This sample has 700,000 to 850,000 distinct CDR3 sequences, with over 25% found just once. Specimen: cultured CD8+ T cells from PBMCs, collected from culture after CMV antigen stimulation. Receptors were obtained from a human donor in good health (CMV status not recorded). Some clones in this sample may be carry-over from other donors' samples. Each CDR3 is given with its conserved first and last residue. D genes are given only for firm matches. A row's size may be missing; if present it is once, few, many or a size class.

J,size,D,V,CDR3,DNA
TRBJ2-1,.,TRBD2,TRBV7-9,CASSLVPRLAGGNSYNEQFF,TGTGCCAGCAGCTTAGTCCCCAGGCTAGCGGGGGGCAACTCCTACAATGAGCAGTTCTTC
TRBJ2-1,few,.,TRBV2,CASKGPDYNEQFF,TGTGCCTCGAAGGGACCAGACTACAATGAGCAGTTCTTC
TRBJ2-3,few,.,TRBV7-9,CASSLARHSDTQYF,TGTGCCAGCAGCTTAGCGCGGCACTCGGATACGCAGTATTTT
TRBJ1-5,.,TRBD1,TRBV10-2,CASSETQGAPNQPQHF,TGCGCCAGCAGTGAGACTCAGGGGGCCCCCAATCAGCCCCAGCATTTT
TRBJ2-3,.,.,TRBV19,CASSIAGRLRDTQYF,TGTGCCAGTAGTATAGCAGGGAGATTAAGAGATACGCAGTATTTT
TRBJ2-1,.,TRBD1,TRBV20-1,CSANRQGRITKTYNEQFF,TGCAGTGCTAATAGACAGGGGAGGATAACCAAGACCTACAATGAGCAGTTCTTC
TRBJ1-5,.,.,TRBV11-3,CASSFRRSAQPQHF,TGTGCCAGCAGCTTCCGAAGGTCGGCTCAGCCCCAGCATTTT
TRBJ2-2,.,TRBD1,TRBV27,CASSWYRGQAGELFF,TGTGCCAGCAGTTGGTATAGGGGGCAGGCTGGGGAGCTGTTTTTT
TRBJ1-1,.,.,TRBV15,CATSRVPTLNTEAFF,TGTGCCACCAGCAGAGTACCGACCCTAAACACTGAAGCTTTCTTT
TRBJ2-5,.,.,TRBV5-1,CASSFGRGDFQETQYF,TGCGCCAGCAGCTTCGGACGCGGAGATTTCCAAGAGACCCAGTACTTC
TRBJ2-1,few,.,TRBV7-2,CASSLGFSWNEQFF,TGTGCCAGCAGCTTAGGGTTTTCCTGGAATGAGCAGTTCTTC
TRBJ2-1,.,TRBD2,TRBV6-5,CASSYSAGGLGEQFF,TGTGCCAGCAGTTACTCGGCGGGGGGGCTCGGTGAGCAGTTCTTC
TRBJ2-2,.,.,TRBV9,CASSSSGTDTGELFF,TGTGCCAGCAGCTCCTCCGGGACGGACACCGGGGAGCTGTTTTTT
TRBJ1-1,.,.,TRBV19,CASTQTPHEAFF,TGTGCCAGTACCCAAACCCCGCATGAAGCTTTCTTT
TRBJ2-5,few,.,TRBV12-5,CASLEGETQYF,TGTGCTAGCCTGGAAGGGGAGACCCAGTACTTC
TRBJ2-7,.,TRBD1,TRBV27,CASSSSGTGLFLGYEQYF,TGTGCCAGCAGTTCTTCCGGGACAGGATTGTTTTTGGGCTACGAGCAGTACTTC
TRBJ2-5,few,.,TRBV5-5,CASSLAGEGGYETQYF,TGTGCCAGCAGCTTGGCCGGTGAAGGGGGGTACGAGACCCAGTACTTC